This paragraph reports one T cell receptor (beta chain). Its specificity is not known. This specimen comes from a study of pediatric ulcerative colitis. Study observations and caveats: Blood-derived T cells may be present in rectal pinch biopsies.

Only in-frame clones appear in the TCRdb table, and some are missing; sequencing was by immunoSEQ multiplex PCR. The sample consists of tens of thousands of clones, about three quarters of them appearing once. The CDR3 spans 12 residues. V was shortened by 0 bases and J by 14 bases, with 15 bases between the two germline ends. CDR1 is GTSNPN and CDR2 is SVGIG in the germline V gene (reference sequence). The rectum was sampled with one to two pinch biopsies at colonoscopy. The diagnostic colonoscopy in ulcerative colitis patients preceded any immunosuppressive treatment. The sequence derives from a boy younger than 18 with mild ulcerative colitis. Sequencing was done on a sample of gut tissue. This rearrangement joins TRBV30 to TRBJ2-3; D gene unclear. The chain's CDR3 is CAWSVITYVLYF. The CDR3 DNA sequence: TGTGCCTGGAGTGTAATAACCTATGTGTTGTATTTT.